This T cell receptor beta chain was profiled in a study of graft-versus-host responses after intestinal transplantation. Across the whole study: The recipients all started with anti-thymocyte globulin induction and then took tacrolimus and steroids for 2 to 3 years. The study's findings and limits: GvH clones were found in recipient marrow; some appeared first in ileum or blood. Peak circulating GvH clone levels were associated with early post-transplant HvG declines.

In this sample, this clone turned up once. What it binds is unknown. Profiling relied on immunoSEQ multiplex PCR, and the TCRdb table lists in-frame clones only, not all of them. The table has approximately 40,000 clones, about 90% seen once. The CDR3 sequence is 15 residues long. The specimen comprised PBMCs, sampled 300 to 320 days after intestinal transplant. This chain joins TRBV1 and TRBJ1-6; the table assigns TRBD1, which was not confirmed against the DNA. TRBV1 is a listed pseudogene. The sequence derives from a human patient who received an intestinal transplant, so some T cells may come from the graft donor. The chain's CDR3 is CTSSQEVQKNSPLHF. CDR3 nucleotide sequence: TGCACCAGCAGCCAAGAAGTACAGAAAAATTCACCCCTCCACTTT.